Given below is one T cell receptor beta chain in context. The sorted-subset replicate PCRs were given roughly 190 ng DNA, which is roughly 30,000 T cell genomes. Profiling relied on immunoSEQ multiplex PCR, and the TCRdb table lists in-frame clones only, not all of them. The table lists 2 million to 2.5 million clones, roughly 93% of them singletons. Donors comprised healthy HIV-negative adults lacking recent acute infections or vaccinations. The entry originates in a study of shared clonotypes between healthy human individuals. The overall study: Two women and a few men aged 18 to 49 served as donors. Per donor, three plates held CD4 naive cells, three held CD4 memory, two held CD8 naive and one held CD8 memory.

This CDR3 spans 16 amino acids. The V end was cut by 5 bases, the J end by 2 bases, with 17 bases between. CDR1 is SGHVS and CDR2 is FQNEAQ in the germline V gene. The chain joins TRBV7-8 to TRBJ2-3; weak D call: TRBD1 (6 bases). The sequenced sample consisted of naive CD4+ T cells from PBMCs. Subset specified: CD45RA+ positively selected. The sequence derives from a man aged 18 to 35 in good health. Some clones in this sample may be carry-over from other donors' samples. The CDR3 DNA is TGTGCCAGCAGCCTACAGGGCCGGGCACACACAGATACGCAGTATTTT. It codes for CASSLQGRAHTDTQYF.